This paragraph reports one TCR beta chain. Germline V gene sequence: CDR1 SGHTA, CDR2 FQGNSA. J lost 6 bases, V lost 6 bases, and 8 bases had no gene match. The CDR3 spans 14 residues. In the original analysis: Reference gene primer amplification yielded estimated nucleated cell counts. Sequencing was performed with immunoSEQ multiplex PCR; in TCRdb, only in-frame clones are kept and a portion is missing. V, J and clone size derive from that table, while D and trimming were established from the DNA sequence. The sample yields about 160,000 clones, roughly 86% seen once. This record comes from a study of blood T cell repertoires in COVID-19. In the study overall: The United States, Italy and Spain provided the acute and convalescent COVID-19 samples. Sample material is recorded as cDNA or gDNA derived from T cells, B-cell-depleted T cells, or PBMCs.

The sequencing sample was made of peripheral blood. The sequence was collected from a woman aged 60 to 75 who had recovered from COVID-19. The chain employs TRBV7-2 and TRBJ2-7; 10 bases align to TRBD1. CDR3 in amino acids: CASSRDRGLGEQYF. DNA for the CDR3: TGTGCCAGCAGTAGGGACAGGGGTCTCGGCGAGCAGTACTTC.